The T cell receptor beta chain described here comes from a study of OX40 agonist ivuxolimab in advanced cancers. Germline V lookup: CDR1 SGHKS, CDR2 YYEKEE (reference sequence). There are 14 residues in the CDR3. J lost 3 bases, V lost 5 bases, and 4 bases had no gene match. Sequencing used immunoSEQ multiplex PCR; TCRdb keeps in-frame clones, though not all of them. The sample consists of 75,000 to 100,000 clones, roughly nine tenths of them appearing once. The J gene is TRBJ2-7, the V gene TRBV5-5, with 11 bases matching TRBD1. The specimen was CD4+ or CD8+ T cells sorted from blood, collected in a trial of the OX40 agonist ivuxolimab. This receptor was identified in an adult with an advanced solid tumor such as melanoma, head and neck, liver or kidney cancer. In DNA, the CDR3 is TGTGCCAGCAGTTGGGACAGGGGGAACTACGAGCAGTACTTC. This sequence encodes CASSWDRGNYEQYF.